This T cell receptor beta chain comes out of a study of blood T cell repertoires in COVID-19. The V gene lost 2 bases and the J gene lost 4 bases, with 15 bases spanning the gap. CDR1 SEHNR and CDR2 FQNEAQ come from the germline V gene (reference sequence). This CDR3 is 16 amino acids long. Only in-frame clones appear in the TCRdb table, and some are missing; sequencing was by immunoSEQ multiplex PCR. The sample contains some 130,000 clones, under 85% of which appear only once. Sequencing was done on a sample of PBMCs or T cells enriched from blood (not recorded which). This TCR came from a man aged 25-40 years who had recovered from COVID-19. V and J are TRBV7-9 and TRBJ2-1; D is possibly TRBD2 (6 bases). Written as DNA, the CDR3 is TGTGCCAGCAGCTTATTCCCAGCGGGTGCTTACAATGAGCAGTTCTTC. Translating it yields CASSLFPAGAYNEQFF.